This entry is about one T cell receptor beta chain. Its cognate antigen has yet to be identified. Base qualities are not recorded, but no much larger clone differs from it by a single base. The data stem from a study of blood T cell repertoires in COVID-19 (dated by TCRdb to the early 2020s). Background on the whole study: Collaborator samples came from the United States, Italy and Spain and covered acute and convalescent phases of COVID-19. The prospective study material was composed of cDNA or gDNA derived from T cells, B-cell-depleted T cells, or PBMCs. Deeply sampled blood TCRbeta repertoires from subjects exposed to, actively infected with, or recovered from COVID-19 were included in the dataset. The repertoires were released in a freely available public database intended as a resource for research on the immune response to SARS-CoV-2. The samples were drawn from the first 160 participants of the ongoing ImmuneRACE study and from over 950 subjects provided by 6 global collaborators. Sample metadata almost always included a de-identified subject ID, COVID-19 status, age in years and sex. Where available, HLA class I and class II types were obtained from metadata supplied by the sample provider rather than from assay-based typing.

Each collaborating institution followed its own protocols to collect whole blood in K2EDTA tubes. For TCRbeta analysis, collaborator samples were shipped as frozen whole blood, as isolated PBMCs, or as DNA extracted from either sample type. The CDR3 measures 12 amino acids from cysteine to phenylalanine. Only the CDR3 region is kept as DNA, spanning 36 bases read in frame from base 1. Trimming takes 5 bases from V and 13 bases from J, and the germline ends sit 15 bases apart. CDR1 and CDR2 (SEHNR, FQNEAQ) derive from the germline V gene (reference sequence). Study-level results and caveats: The amount of clinical and demographic metadata varied by source and participant and was provided uncurated.

TCRbeta CDR3 regions were amplified from genomic DNA using the immunoSEQ Assay, a bias-controlled multiplex PCR. Turning to the authors' computational methods: The number of nucleated cells in each sample was estimated from the amplification of reference gene primers within the assay. Sequence reads were collapsed and filtered to measure the absolute abundance of every unique TCRbeta CDR3 rearrangement. For each sample, productive Simpson clonality was calculated as the square root of Simpson's diversity index across productive rearrangements. TCRdb retrieved this table from immuneACCESS and kept in-frame rearrangements only. Not all clones are present; in checked studies, unresolved V genes account for under half, and no reason is known for the remainder. V and J calls and clone size are copied from that table; D and trimming were computed from the DNA. This sample lists just under 150,000 clones; about 80% were detected once. The ten largest account for approximately 4.6% of the sample.

This clonotype was obtained from a human donor in a cohort sampled during active COVID-19. This chain is built from TRBV7-9 and TRBJ2-1; D gene: possibly TRBD2, on 5 matching bases. Sequenced: peripheral blood. The nucleotides are TGTGCCAGCAGCCGCTCGGCGAGGGCTCAGTTCTTC. It is translated as CASSRSARAQFF.